This is a list of T cell receptor beta chains from one sample in a study of T cell responses to AZD1222 COVID-19 vaccine. The data were produced by immunoSEQ multiplex PCR, yet TCRdb's version contains in-frame clones alone and is incomplete. The data contain about 120,000 clones, about 87% of them singletons. Sequencing was performed on peripheral blood, taken on day 0 of AZD1222 vaccination. The source of these receptors is an adult in good health. Both conserved end residues are part of each CDR3. Each record gives: V gene, clone size, D gene, J gene, CDR3 protein, CDR3 DNA. A D gene is named only where the DNA matches it firmly. Some rows have no size entry. The others give once, few or many, or a class for an expanded clone.

v_gene: TRBV3-1/TRBV3-2
abundance: .
d_gene: TRBD2
j_gene: TRBJ2-7
CDR3aa: CASSQAGGDPYEQYF
CDR3nt: TGTGCCAGCAGCCAGGCGGGGGGGGATCCCTACGAGCAGTACTTC

v_gene: TRBV3-1/TRBV3-2
abundance: .
d_gene: TRBD1
j_gene: TRBJ2-5
CDR3aa: CASSRQGGETQYF
CDR3nt: TGTGCCAGCAGCCGACAGGGTGGGGAGACCCAGTACTTC

v_gene: TRBV5-6
abundance: .
d_gene: .
j_gene: TRBJ1-2
CDR3aa: CASNNLAREPGGYTF
CDR3nt: TGTGCCAGCAACAACCTGGCCAGGGAGCCAGGGGGCTACACCTTC

v_gene: TRBV19
abundance: .
d_gene: .
j_gene: TRBJ1-2
CDR3aa: CASSIRGRTPYGYTF
CDR3nt: TGTGCCAGTAGTATTCGAGGCAGAACCCCCTATGGCTACACCTTC

v_gene: TRBV24-1
abundance: .
d_gene: .
j_gene: TRBJ2-4
CDR3aa: CATSDSGQMKNIQYF
CDR3nt: TGTGCCACCAGTGATTCTGGACAGATGAAAAACATTCAGTACTTC

v_gene: TRBV23-1
abundance: .
d_gene: .
j_gene: TRBJ2-4
CDR3aa: CASSQSPPGPKNIQYF
CDR3nt: TGCGCCAGCAGTCAATCGCCCCCGGGCCCCAAAAACATTCAGTACTTC

v_gene: TRBV15
abundance: .
d_gene: .
j_gene: TRBJ2-1
CDR3aa: CATSREWGAYNEQFF
CDR3nt: TGTGCCACCAGCAGAGAATGGGGGGCCTACAATGAGCAGTTCTTC

v_gene: TRBV18
abundance: .
d_gene: .
j_gene: TRBJ1-6
CDR3aa: CASSLDGGPGAPLHF
CDR3nt: TGTGCCAGCTCACTGGACGGGGGGCCCGGGGCACCCCTCCACTTT

v_gene: TRBV6-2/TRBV6-3
abundance: .
d_gene: .
j_gene: TRBJ2-7
CDR3aa: CASSYSAQGTYEQYF
CDR3nt: TGTGCCAGCAGTTACTCGGCGCAGGGGACCTACGAGCAGTACTTC

v_gene: TRBV15
abundance: .
d_gene: TRBD1
j_gene: TRBJ2-1
CDR3aa: CATSRARQGGDEQFF
CDR3nt: TGTGCCACCAGCAGAGCCCGACAGGGGGGCGATGAGCAGTTCTTC

v_gene: TRBV7-2
abundance: .
d_gene: .
j_gene: TRBJ2-7
CDR3aa: CASSLEAGPYEQYF
CDR3nt: TGTGCCAGCAGCTTAGAGGCAGGGCCCTACGAGCAGTACTTC

v_gene: TRBV6-5
abundance: once
d_gene: .
j_gene: TRBJ1-1
CDR3aa: CASRSGRTEAFF
CDR3nt: TGTGCCAGCAGATCCGGGAGGACTGAAGCTTTCTTT

v_gene: TRBV5-5
abundance: .
d_gene: .
j_gene: TRBJ1-5
CDR3aa: CASSLSEGSNQPQHF
CDR3nt: TGTGCCAGCAGCTTGTCGGAGGGAAGCAATCAGCCCCAGCATTTT

v_gene: TRBV24-1
abundance: .
d_gene: TRBD1
j_gene: TRBJ2-2
CDR3aa: CATSQGQGRTGELFF
CDR3nt: TGTGCCACCAGTCAGGGACAGGGGAGAACCGGGGAGCTGTTTTTT

v_gene: TRBV6-5
abundance: .
d_gene: TRBD1
j_gene: TRBJ2-7
CDR3aa: CASSNRDRAYEQYF
CDR3nt: TGTGCCAGCAGTAACCGGGACAGGGCCTACGAGCAGTACTTC

v_gene: TRBV5-1
abundance: .
d_gene: TRBD1
j_gene: TRBJ1-2
CDR3aa: CASRYGTGNGYTF
CDR3nt: TGCGCCAGCAGGTACGGGACAGGGAATGGCTACACCTTC

v_gene: TRBV5-4
abundance: .
d_gene: .
j_gene: TRBJ1-3
CDR3aa: CASSLQGPNTIYF
CDR3nt: TGTGCCAGCAGCTTACAGGGACCGAACACCATATATTTT

v_gene: TRBV7-2
abundance: .
d_gene: TRBD1
j_gene: TRBJ1-1
CDR3aa: CASSFWETGANTEAFF
CDR3nt: TGTGCCAGCAGCTTTTGGGAAACAGGGGCGAACACTGAAGCTTTCTTT

v_gene: TRBV5-1
abundance: .
d_gene: TRBD1
j_gene: TRBJ1-6
CDR3aa: CASRDRDNSPLHF
CDR3nt: TGCGCCAGCAGGGACAGGGATAATTCACCCCTCCACTTT

v_gene: TRBV5-4
abundance: .
d_gene: .
j_gene: TRBJ1-1
CDR3aa: CASSLGSLNTEAFF
CDR3nt: TGTGCCAGCAGCTTGGGTAGCTTGAACACTGAAGCTTTCTTT

v_gene: TRBV28
abundance: .
d_gene: TRBD1
j_gene: TRBJ1-1
CDR3aa: CASSVTGRYRDTEAFF
CDR3nt: TGTGCCAGCAGCGTGACAGGGCGATACCGGGACACTGAAGCTTTCTTT

v_gene: TRBV6-5
abundance: .
d_gene: .
j_gene: TRBJ2-2
CDR3aa: CASSRRDGFTGELFF
CDR3nt: TGTGCCAGCAGCCGCCGGGACGGCTTCACCGGGGAGCTGTTTTTT

v_gene: TRBV6-5
abundance: .
d_gene: .
j_gene: TRBJ1-6
CDR3aa: CASRSLGTYNSPLHF
CDR3nt: TGTGCCAGCAGGTCCTTGGGAACCTATAATTCACCCCTCCACTTT